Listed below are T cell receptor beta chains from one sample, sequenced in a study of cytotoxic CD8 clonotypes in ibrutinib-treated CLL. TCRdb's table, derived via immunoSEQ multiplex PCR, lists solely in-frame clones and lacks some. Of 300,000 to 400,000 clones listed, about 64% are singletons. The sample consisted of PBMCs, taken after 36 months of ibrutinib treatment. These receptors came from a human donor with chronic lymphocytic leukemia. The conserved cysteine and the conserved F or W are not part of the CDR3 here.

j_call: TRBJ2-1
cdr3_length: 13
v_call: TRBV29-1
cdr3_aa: SVEGTTRGYNEQF

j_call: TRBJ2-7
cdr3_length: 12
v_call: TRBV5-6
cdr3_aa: ASSHGTGLHEQY

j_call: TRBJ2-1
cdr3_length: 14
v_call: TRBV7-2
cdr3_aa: ASSPLAGMTYNEQF

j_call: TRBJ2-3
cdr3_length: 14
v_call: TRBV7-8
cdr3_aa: ASSPHRGAHTDTQY

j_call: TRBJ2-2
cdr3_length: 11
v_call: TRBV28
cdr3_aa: ASSLGGLWELF

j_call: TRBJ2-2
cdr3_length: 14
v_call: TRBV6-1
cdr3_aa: ASSEQGAGRTGELF

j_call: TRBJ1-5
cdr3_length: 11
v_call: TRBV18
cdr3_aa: ASSSTGRGPQH

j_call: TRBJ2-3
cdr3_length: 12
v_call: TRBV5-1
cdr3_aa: ASSRQLSTDTQY

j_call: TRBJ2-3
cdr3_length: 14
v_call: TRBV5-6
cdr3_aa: ASSFGRDRFTDTQY

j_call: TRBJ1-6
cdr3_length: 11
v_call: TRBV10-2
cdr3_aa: ASRRGQPAPLH

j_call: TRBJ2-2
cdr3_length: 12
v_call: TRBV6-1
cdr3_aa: ASSEGAGIGELF

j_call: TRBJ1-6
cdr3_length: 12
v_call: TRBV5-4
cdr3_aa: ASSLGDRASPLH

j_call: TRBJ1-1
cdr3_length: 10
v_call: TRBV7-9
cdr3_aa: ASSRQNTEAF

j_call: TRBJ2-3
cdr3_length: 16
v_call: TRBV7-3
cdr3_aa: ASSWTGTSGGSTDTQY

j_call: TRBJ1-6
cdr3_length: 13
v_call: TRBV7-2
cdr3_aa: ASNPGWGRNSPLH

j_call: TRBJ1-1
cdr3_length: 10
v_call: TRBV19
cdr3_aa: AGLHGDTEAF

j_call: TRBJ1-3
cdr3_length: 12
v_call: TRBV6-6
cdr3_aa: ASSLTGLENTIY

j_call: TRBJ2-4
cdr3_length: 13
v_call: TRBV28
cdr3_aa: ASSLADSRLNIQY

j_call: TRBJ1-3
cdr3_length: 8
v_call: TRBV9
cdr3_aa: ASSGNTIY

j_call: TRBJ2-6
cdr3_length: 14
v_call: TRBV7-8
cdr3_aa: ASSSHMGSGANVLT

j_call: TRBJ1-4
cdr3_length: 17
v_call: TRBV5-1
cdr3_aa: ASSLSGHLGNPTNEKLF

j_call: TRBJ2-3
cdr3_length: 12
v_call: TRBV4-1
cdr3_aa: ASSEPTRTQGQY

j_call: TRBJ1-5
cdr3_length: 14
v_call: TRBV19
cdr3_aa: ASRALWVVKHQPQH

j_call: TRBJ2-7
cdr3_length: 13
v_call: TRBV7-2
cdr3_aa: ASTDGVLSSYEQY

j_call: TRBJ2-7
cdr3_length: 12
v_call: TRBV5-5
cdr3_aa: ASSSTSGGYEQY

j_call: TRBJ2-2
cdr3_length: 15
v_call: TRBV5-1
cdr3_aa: ASSLLSRVANTGELF

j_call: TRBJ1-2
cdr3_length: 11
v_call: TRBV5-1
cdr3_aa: ASSLGGTYGYT

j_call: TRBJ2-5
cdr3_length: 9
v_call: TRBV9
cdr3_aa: ASSKTETQY

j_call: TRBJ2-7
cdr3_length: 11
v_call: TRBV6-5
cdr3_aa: ASSLDRGYEQY

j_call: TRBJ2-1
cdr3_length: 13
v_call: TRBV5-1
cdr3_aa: ASSETGDSVNEQF

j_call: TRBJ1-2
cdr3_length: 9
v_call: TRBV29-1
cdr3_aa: SGAGDYGYT

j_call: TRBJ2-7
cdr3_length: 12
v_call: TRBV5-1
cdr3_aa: ASSFGREVYEQY

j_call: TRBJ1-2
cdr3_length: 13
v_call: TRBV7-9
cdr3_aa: ASRHLDREGYGYT

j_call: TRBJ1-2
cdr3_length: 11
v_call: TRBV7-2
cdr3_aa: ASSRDSNYGYT

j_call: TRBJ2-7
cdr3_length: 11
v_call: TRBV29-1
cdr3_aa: SVEGTTTYEQY

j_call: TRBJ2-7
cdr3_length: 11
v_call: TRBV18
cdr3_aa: ASSRGGAYEQY

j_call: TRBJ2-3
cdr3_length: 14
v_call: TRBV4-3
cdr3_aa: ASSHLRTSGTDTQY

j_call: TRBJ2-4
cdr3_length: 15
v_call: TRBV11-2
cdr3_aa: ASSLARQGIAKNIQY

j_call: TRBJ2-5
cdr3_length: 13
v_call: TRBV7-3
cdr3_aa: ASSLAAGAWETQY

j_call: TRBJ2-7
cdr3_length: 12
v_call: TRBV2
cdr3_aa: AIHTGTSGFEQY

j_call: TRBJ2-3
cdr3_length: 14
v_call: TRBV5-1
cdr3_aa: ASSLTTSGSTDTQY